One T cell receptor beta chain is described in this entry. This sample is part of a study of blood T cell repertoires in COVID-19. Study overall: T cells, B-cell-depleted T cells, or PBMCs supplied cDNA or gDNA.

Membership in each cohort depended on participant-reported clinical history. Produced via immunoSEQ multiplex PCR; TCRdb's table is partial and in-frame only. The sample holds about 140,000 clones; 65% to 85% are singletons and the top ten take roughly 5%. Germline CDR1 is KGHSH and CDR2 is LQKENI. This CDR3 spans 14 amino acids. Trimming cost V 4 bases and J 5 bases; bases outside gene matches: 1. The chain combines TRBV18 with TRBJ1-6; 8 bases align to TRBD1. The receptor comes from an older man who had been exposed to COVID-19. The sequencing input was PBMCs or T cells enriched from blood (not recorded which). CDR3 DNA: TGTGCCAGCTCACGGGACAGGAATAATTCACCCCTCCACTTT. It translates to CASSRDRNNSPLHF.